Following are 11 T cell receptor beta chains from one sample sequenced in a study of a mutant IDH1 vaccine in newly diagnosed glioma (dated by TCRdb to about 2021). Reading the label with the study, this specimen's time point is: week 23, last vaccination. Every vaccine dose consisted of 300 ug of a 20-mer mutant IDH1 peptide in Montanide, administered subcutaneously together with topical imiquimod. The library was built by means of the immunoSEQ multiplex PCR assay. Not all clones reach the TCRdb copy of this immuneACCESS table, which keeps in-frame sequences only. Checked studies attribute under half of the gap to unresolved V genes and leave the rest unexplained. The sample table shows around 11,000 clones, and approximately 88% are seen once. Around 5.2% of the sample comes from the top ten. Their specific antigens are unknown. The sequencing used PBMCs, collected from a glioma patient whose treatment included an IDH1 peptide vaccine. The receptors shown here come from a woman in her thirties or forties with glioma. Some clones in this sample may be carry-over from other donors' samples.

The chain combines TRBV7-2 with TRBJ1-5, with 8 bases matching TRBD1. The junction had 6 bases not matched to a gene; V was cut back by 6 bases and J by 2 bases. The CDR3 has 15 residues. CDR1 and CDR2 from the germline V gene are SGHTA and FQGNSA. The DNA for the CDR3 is TGTGCCAGCAGTCCGGACAGGGCGCGCAATCAGCCCCAGCATTTT. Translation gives CASSPDRARNQPQHF.

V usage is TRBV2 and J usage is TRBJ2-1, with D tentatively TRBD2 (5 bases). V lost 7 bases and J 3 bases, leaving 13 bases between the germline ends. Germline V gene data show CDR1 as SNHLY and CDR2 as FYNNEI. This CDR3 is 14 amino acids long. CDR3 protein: CASTWRSLYNEQFF. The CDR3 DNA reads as TGTGCCAGCACCTGGAGGAGTCTCTACAATGAGCAGTTCTTC. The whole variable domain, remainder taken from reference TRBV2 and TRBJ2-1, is EPEVTQTPSHQVTQMGQEVILRCVPISNHLYFYWYRQILGQKVEFLVSFYNNEISEKSEIFDDQFSVERPDGSNFTLKIRSTKLEDSAMYFCASTWRSLYNEQFFGPGTRLTVL.

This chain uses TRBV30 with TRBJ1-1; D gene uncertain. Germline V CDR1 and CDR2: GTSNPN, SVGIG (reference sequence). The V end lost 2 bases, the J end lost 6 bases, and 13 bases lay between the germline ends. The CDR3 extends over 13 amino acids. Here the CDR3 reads CAWSNGPRAEAFF. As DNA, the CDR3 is TGTGCCTGGAGTAACGGCCCGAGAGCTGAAGCTTTCTTT. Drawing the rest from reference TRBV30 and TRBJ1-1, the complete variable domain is SQTIHQWPATLVQPVGSPLSLECTVEGTSNPNLYWYRQAAGRGLQLLFYSVGIGQISSEVPQNLSASRPQDRQFILSSKKLLLSDSGFYLCAWSNGPRAEAFFGQGTRLTVV.

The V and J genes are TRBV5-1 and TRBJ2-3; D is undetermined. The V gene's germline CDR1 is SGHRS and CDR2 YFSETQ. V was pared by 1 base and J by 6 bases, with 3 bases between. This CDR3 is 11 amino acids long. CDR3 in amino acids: CASSLLDTQYF. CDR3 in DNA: TGCGCCAGCAGCTTGTTGGATACGCAGTATTTT. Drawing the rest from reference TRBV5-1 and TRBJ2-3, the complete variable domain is KAGVTQTPRYLIKTRGQQVTLSCSPISGHRSVSWYQQTPGQGLQFLFEYFSETQRNKGNFPGRFSGRQFSNSRSEMNVSTLELGDSALYLCASSLLDTQYFGPGTRLTVL.

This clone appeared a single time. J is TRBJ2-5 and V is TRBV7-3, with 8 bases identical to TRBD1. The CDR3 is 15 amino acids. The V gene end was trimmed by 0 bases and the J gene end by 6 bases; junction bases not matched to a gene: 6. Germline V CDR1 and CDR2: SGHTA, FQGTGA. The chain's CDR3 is CASSLTGQGVQTQYF. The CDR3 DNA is TGTGCCAGCAGCTTAACCGGACAGGGAGTACAGACCCAGTACTTC.

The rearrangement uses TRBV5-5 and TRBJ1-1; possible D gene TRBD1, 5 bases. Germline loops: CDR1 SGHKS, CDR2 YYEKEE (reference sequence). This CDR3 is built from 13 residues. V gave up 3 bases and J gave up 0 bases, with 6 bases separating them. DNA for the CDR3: TGTGCCAGCAGCTCGGACATGAACACTGAAGCTTTCTTT. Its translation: CASSSDMNTEAFF.

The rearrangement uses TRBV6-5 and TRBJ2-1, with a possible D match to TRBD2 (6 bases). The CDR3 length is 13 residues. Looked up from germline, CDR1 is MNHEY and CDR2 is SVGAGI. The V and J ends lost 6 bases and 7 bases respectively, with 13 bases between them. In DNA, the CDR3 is TGTGCCAGCAGCCCTACGGCGGGGAATGAGCAGTTCTTC. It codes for CASSPTAGNEQFF.

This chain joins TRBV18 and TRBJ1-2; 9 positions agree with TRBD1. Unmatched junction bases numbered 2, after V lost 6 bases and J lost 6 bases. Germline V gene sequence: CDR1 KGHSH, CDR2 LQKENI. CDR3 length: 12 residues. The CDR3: CASSGDRDGYTF. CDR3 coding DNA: TGTGCCAGCTCGGGGGACAGGGATGGCTACACCTTC.

This CDR3 is CASSMAVGVTEAFF. The CDR3 nucleotides are TGTGCCAGTAGTATGGCGGTCGGGGTCACTGAAGCTTTCTTT. The chain couples TRBV19 to TRBJ1-1; unclear D gene. Trimming stripped 3 bases from V and 4 bases from J, with 12 bases between. The CDR3 runs to 14 residues. CDR1 and CDR2 from the germline V gene are LNHDA and SQIVND (reference sequence). Together with reference TRBV19 and TRBJ1-1, the CDR3 gives the full variable domain: DGGITQSPKYLFRKEGQNVTLSCEQNLNHDAMYWYRQDPGQGLRLIYYSQIVNDFQKGDIAEGYSVSREKKESFPLTVTSAQKNPTAFYLCASSMAVGVTEAFFGQGTRLTVV.

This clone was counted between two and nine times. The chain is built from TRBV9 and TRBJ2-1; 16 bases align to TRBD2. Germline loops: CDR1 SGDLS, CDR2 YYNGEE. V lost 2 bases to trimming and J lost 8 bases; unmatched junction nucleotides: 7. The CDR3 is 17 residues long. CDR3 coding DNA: TGTGCCAGCAGCGTTGGGACTAGCGGGAGGGGTATGGATGAGCAGTTCTTC. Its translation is CASSVGTSGRGMDEQFF.

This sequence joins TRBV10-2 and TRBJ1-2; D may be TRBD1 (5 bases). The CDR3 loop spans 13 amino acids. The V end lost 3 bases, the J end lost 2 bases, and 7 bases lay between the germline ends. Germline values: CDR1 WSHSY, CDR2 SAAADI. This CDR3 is CASSDYRNYGYTF. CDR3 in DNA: TGCGCCAGCAGTGACTACAGGAACTATGGCTACACCTTC.